These 2 T cell receptor beta chains were sequenced from one sample in a study of radiation and T cells in renal cell carcinoma. As to time point: blood 2 weeks post-SBRT. The treatment is: 15 Gy SBRT to primary tumor, nephrectomy 4 weeks later. The assay was immunoSEQ multiplex PCR, and TCRdb's table has in-frame clones only and misses some. The table shows 100,000 to 150,000 clones, with 88% occurring only once. The sequencing here drew on blood, taken from a patient whose treatment included radiotherapy and nephrectomy. The receptors stem from a woman aged 70-85 years with renal cell carcinoma.

V and J are TRBV19 and TRBJ2-2, with unresolved D. Germline values: CDR1 LNHDA, CDR2 SQIVND (reference sequence). CDR3 length: 14 amino acids. V was cut by 3 bases and J by 0 bases, with 5 bases left in between. CDR3 sequence: CASSMAANTGELFF. The CDR3 DNA reads TGTGCCAGTAGTATGGCCGCGAACACCGGGGAGCTGTTTTTT.

The genes are TRBV19 and TRBJ1-2, with 10 bases aligning to TRBD1. This CDR3 is built from 16 residues. Trimming took 3 bases from V and 4 from J; bases not matched to a gene: 8. Germline V gene lookup returns CDR1 LNHDA and CDR2 SQIVND (reference sequence). The CDR3 bases are TGTGCCAGTAGTATTATGGTGGGACAGGGGAGCTATGGCTACACCTTC. This codes for CASSIMVGQGSYGYTF. Drawing the rest from reference TRBV19 and TRBJ1-2, the complete variable domain is DGGITQSPKYLFRKEGQNVTLSCEQNLNHDAMYWYRQDPGQGLRLIYYSQIVNDFQKGDIAEGYSVSREKKESFPLTVTSAQKNPTAFYLCASSIMVGQGSYGYTFGSGTRLTVV.